This T cell receptor beta chain was sequenced for a study of blood T cell repertoires in COVID-19. The protocol was immunoSEQ multiplex PCR, while the TCRdb copy is restricted to in-frame clones and leaves out a portion. The table has 30,000 to 45,000 clones, 90% seen once. The source of this sequence is a man aged 65 to 85 with acute or convalescent COVID-19. The sample taken for sequencing was peripheral blood.

CDR3 nucleotides: TGTGCCAGCAAGAAATCTGGACTGGGAAACTATGGCTACACCTTC. Protein product: CASKKSGLGNYGYTF. This rearrangement joins TRBV21-1 to TRBJ1-2. TRBV21-1 is reported as a pseudogene. The CDR3 is 15 residues long.